These 30 T cell receptor beta chains were sequenced from one sample in a study of T cells expressing NK-cell markers. TCRdb re-called the 5' RACE reads, yielding one record per CDR3 amino acid sequence without DNA. In total, the table holds fewer than 550,000 distinct CDR3 sequences. Material for sequencing was blood T cells: a sorted CD56 or NKG2C T cell subset, CD4+ or CD8+ T cells, or bulk PBMC T cells (not recorded which). Source of these receptors: a woman aged 45-65 years in good health.

This sequence joins TRBV18 and TRBJ1-5; TCRdb returns TRBD1, unconfirmable since there is no DNA. Per the germline V gene, CDR1 is KGHSH and CDR2 is LQKENI. The CDR3 loop spans 18 amino acids. CDR3 amino acids: CASSPRNLGQGIPQPQHF.

The V gene is TRBV11-1, the J gene TRBJ2-3; TCRdb reports TRBD1, a call that lacks DNA to check it against. The CDR3 length is 16 residues. Germline lookup yields CDR1 SGHAT and CDR2 FQDESV (reference sequence). The CDR3: CASRAAVAFSTDTQYF.

The V call is TRBV3-1, the J call TRBJ2-1; TCRdb reports TRBD1, a call that lacks DNA to check it against. The CDR3 covers 13 residues. Per germline, CDR1 LGHDT and CDR2 YNNKEL (reference sequence). The CDR3 here is CASSQGWGQWQFF.

This CDR3 is CASSLKAWDEQFF. The chain uses TRBV11-2 and TRBJ2-1. The CDR3 has 13 amino acids. CDR1 and CDR2 from the germline V gene are SGHAT and FQNNGV.

The genes are TRBV5-6 and TRBJ1-5; TCRdb's D call of TRBD1 is untestable without DNA. In germline, CDR1 is SGHDT, CDR2 YYEEEE. The CDR3 is made up of 17 amino acids. The CDR3 reads CASSDTHGQNSNQPQHF.

V usage is TRBV4-1 and J usage is TRBJ2-7; as DNA is missing, the TRBD1 call by TCRdb cannot be tested. There are 17 residues in the CDR3. Germline CDR1 is MGHRA and CDR2 is YSYEKL. This chain's CDR3 is CASSQAGTGSKSYEQYF.

The J gene is TRBJ2-2, the V gene TRBV7-3; the TCRdb D gene call, TRBD2, has no DNA to confirm it. CDR1 and CDR2 (germline): SGHTA, FQGTGA. The CDR3 runs to 14 residues. The CDR3 reads CASRDTRSTGELFF.

V usage is TRBV27 and J usage is TRBJ2-3. This CDR3 has 17 amino acids. The germline V gene encodes CDR1 MNHEY and CDR2 SMNVEV (reference sequence). The CDR3 here is CASSELGSAGGTDTQYF.

This CDR3 reads CASSWAYEQFF. The rearrangement uses TRBV6-6 and TRBJ2-1. This CDR3 contains 11 residues. The germline CDR1 and CDR2 sequences are MNHNY and SVGAGI (reference sequence).

The CDR3 sequence: CASEAGGMNEQFF. The V and J genes are TRBV12-3 or TRBV12-4 and TRBJ2-1; the TCRdb call, TRBD2, lacks DNA for checking. The CDR3 is 13 residues long.

The J gene is TRBJ2-1, the V gene TRBV7-9; TCRdb outputs TRBD2, but without DNA this stays unchecked. The CDR3 sequence is 20 residues long. Germline lookup yields CDR1 SEHNR and CDR2 FQNEAQ (reference sequence). The CDR3 loop is CASNPGTSGRQRREGNEQFF.

CDR3 protein: CASSLDTGNYGYTF. This chain connects TRBV11-2 to TRBJ1-2; the TRBD1 assignment by TCRdb is unverifiable without DNA. Germline CDR1 reads SGHAT; CDR2 reads FQNNGV. CDR3 length equals 14 residues.

The rearrangement joins TRBV30 to TRBJ2-2; the TRBD2 assignment by TCRdb is unverifiable without DNA. Germline V gene sequence: CDR1 GTSNPN, CDR2 SVGIG (reference sequence). This CDR3 is built from 15 residues. The CDR3 is CAWSRGLANTGELFF.

The chain couples TRBV4-1 to TRBJ2-3; TCRdb's D gene call, TRBD2, goes unchecked for lack of DNA. Germline V CDR1 and CDR2: MGHRA, YSYEKL. This CDR3 region has 19 residues. CDR3 residues: CASSQGPTRPTAGTDTQYF.

CDR3 residues: CASSQDGGWVTDTQYF. V is TRBV4-1 and J is TRBJ2-3. From germline, CDR1 is MGHRA and CDR2 YSYEKL. The CDR3 has 16 residues.

V is TRBV20-1 and J is TRBJ2-7; the D call from TCRdb, TRBD1, cannot be confirmed without DNA. Looked up from germline, CDR1 is DFQATT and CDR2 is SNEGSKA (reference sequence). The CDR3 runs to 15 residues. This CDR3 reads CSASGGQPPREEQYF.

V and J are TRBV4-1 and TRBJ1-1; the TRBD1 assignment by TCRdb is unverifiable without DNA. There are 15 residues in the CDR3. Per germline, CDR1 MGHRA and CDR2 YSYEKL. The CDR3 is CASSQVDRRGTEAFF.

The CDR3 loop is CASSVDLLAAGTDTQYF. The chain is built from TRBV9 and TRBJ2-3; lacking DNA, the TRBD2 call made by TCRdb goes unchecked. The germline CDR1 and CDR2 sequences are SGDLS and YYNGEE. The CDR3 extends over 17 amino acids.

V is TRBV10-2 and J is TRBJ2-5; the TCRdb D gene call, TRBD2, has no DNA to confirm it. The germline V gene encodes CDR1 WSHSY and CDR2 SAAADI. This CDR3 comprises 16 residues. CDR3 sequence: CASSDLAGGYGETQYF.

The V call is TRBV12-3 or TRBV12-4, the J call TRBJ2-3; as DNA is missing, the TRBD1 call by TCRdb cannot be tested. The CDR3 has 13 residues. CDR3 protein: CASRGEFADTQYF.

The chain employs TRBV12-3 or TRBV12-4 and TRBJ1-1; TCRdb outputs TRBD1, but without DNA this stays unchecked. This CDR3 has 14 residues. CDR3 sequence reads: CASSFRGGPTEAFF.

The gene calls are TRBV9 and TRBJ2-7; TCRdb designates TRBD1, a call that cannot be tested without DNA. Per germline, CDR1 SGDLS and CDR2 YYNGEE. The CDR3 is 16 residues long. CDR3 residues: CASSQTAGQGFSEQYF.

This chain uses TRBV5-6 with TRBJ2-3. CDR3 length: 14 amino acids. Germline CDR1 SGHDT, CDR2 YYEEEE. CDR3 region: CASSGRISTDTQYF.

The chain links TRBV12-3 or TRBV12-4 to TRBJ2-1; there is no DNA to check the TCRdb D call of TRBD2. This CDR3 spans 15 amino acids. CDR3 amino acids: CASSLAGSLSNEQFF.

The rearrangement links TRBV28 to TRBJ2-5; the TCRdb D gene call, TRBD1, has no DNA to confirm it. This CDR3 is 14 amino acids long. Germline V CDR1 and CDR2: MDHEN, SYDVKM. The CDR3 region is CASSKILTGETQYF.

The chain uses TRBV6-1 and TRBJ1-5; the TCRdb D gene call, TRBD1, has no DNA to confirm it. Germline V CDR1 and CDR2: MNHNS, SASEGT. The CDR3 length is 14 residues. The CDR3: CASSEAGGSQPQHF.

V gene TRBV6-1 combines with J gene TRBJ2-2; without DNA, the TCRdb call of TRBD1 cannot be checked. Germline V CDR1 and CDR2: MNHNS, SASEGT. This CDR3 region has 17 residues. CDR3 protein: CASSAYPGQTTTGELFF.

This chain joins TRBV12-3 or TRBV12-4 and TRBJ1-1; the D call of TRBD1 rests on TCRdb alone, since no DNA is present to check it. This CDR3 region has 15 residues. This CDR3 is CASSPGGIGNTEAFF.

The chain combines TRBV11-2 with TRBJ2-3; absent DNA, TCRdb's TRBD1 call cannot be checked. CDR3 size: 14 residues. In germline, CDR1 is SGHAT, CDR2 FQNNGV. CDR3 protein: CASSSQGLGDTQYF.

V gene TRBV5-4 combines with J gene TRBJ2-3; the D call from TCRdb, TRBD2, cannot be confirmed without DNA. CDR3 size: 16 residues. Germline CDR1 SGHNT, CDR2 YYREEE (reference sequence). The CDR3 protein is CASSLLASGRVDTQYF. Based on the CDR3 plus reference TRBV5-4 and TRBJ2-3, the full variable domain is ETGVTQSPTHLIKTRGQQVTLRCSSQSGHNTVSWYQQALGQGPQFIFQYYREEENGRGNFPPRFSGLQFPNYSSELNVNALELDDSALYLCASSLLASGRVDTQYFGPGTRLTVL.